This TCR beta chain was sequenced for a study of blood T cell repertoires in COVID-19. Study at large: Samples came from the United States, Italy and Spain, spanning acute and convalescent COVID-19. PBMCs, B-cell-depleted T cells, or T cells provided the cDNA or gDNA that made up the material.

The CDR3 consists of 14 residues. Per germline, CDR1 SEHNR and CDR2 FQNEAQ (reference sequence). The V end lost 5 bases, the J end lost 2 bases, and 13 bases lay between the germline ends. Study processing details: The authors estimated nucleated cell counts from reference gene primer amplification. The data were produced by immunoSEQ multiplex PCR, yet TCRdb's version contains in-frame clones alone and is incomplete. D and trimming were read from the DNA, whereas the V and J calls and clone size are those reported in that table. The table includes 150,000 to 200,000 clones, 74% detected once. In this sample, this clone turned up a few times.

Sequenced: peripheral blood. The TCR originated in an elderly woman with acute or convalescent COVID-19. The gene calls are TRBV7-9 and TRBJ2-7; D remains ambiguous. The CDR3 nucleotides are TGTGCCAGCAGCCCTCCGATAGCCCCCTACGAGCAGTACTTC. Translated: CASSPPIAPYEQYF.